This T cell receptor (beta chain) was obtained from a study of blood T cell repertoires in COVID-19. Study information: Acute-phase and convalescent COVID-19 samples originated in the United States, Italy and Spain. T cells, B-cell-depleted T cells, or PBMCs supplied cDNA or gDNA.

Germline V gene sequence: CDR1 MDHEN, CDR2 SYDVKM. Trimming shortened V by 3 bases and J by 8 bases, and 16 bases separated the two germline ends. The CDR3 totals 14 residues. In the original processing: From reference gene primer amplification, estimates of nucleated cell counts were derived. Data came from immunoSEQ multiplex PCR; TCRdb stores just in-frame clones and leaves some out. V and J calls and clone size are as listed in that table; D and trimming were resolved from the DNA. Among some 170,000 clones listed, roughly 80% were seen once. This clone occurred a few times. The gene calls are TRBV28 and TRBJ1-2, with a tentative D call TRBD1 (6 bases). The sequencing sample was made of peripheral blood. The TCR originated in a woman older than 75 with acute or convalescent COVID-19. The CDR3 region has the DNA TGTGCCAGCAGTTTCCAGGGGAAAAGTGAGGGCTACACCTTC. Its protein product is CASSFQGKSEGYTF.